One and the same sample provided the 3 T cell receptor beta chains below, sequenced in a study of beta chain features in type 1 diabetes. These TCRs are of unknown antigen specificity. Whole-study results and caveats: TCRB CDR3 length was moderately but significantly reduced in all four CD4+ subsets of Type 1 diabetes patients.

The authors reverse transcribed all of the isolated RNA, so sequencing captured expressed TCRB transcripts. This table comes from immunoSEQ multiplex PCR, and its TCRdb copy is limited to in-frame clones, with some not included. The sample yields 600,000 to 700,000 clones, over 10% seen once. Sequencing input: naive CD4+ T cells from blood. All receptors derive from a man between 25 and 39 years old with type 1 diabetes.

This clone was detected a few times. The chain is built from TRBV5-6 and TRBJ2-5; tentatively, D is TRBD1 (5 bases). Germline V gene data show CDR1 as SGHDT and CDR2 as YYEEEE. This CDR3 spans 16 amino acids. The ends were cut back, 0 bases at V and 1 base at J, with 13 bases in the middle. CDR3 coding DNA: TGTGCCAGCAGCTTGGAGACAGCGACGACCCAAGAGACCCAGTACTTC. Translated, it gives CASSLETATTQETQYF.

This clone was seen only a few times. V gene TRBV6-5 combines with J gene TRBJ1-2; a possible D gene is TRBD1 (5 bases). The V end lost 6 bases, the J end lost 12 bases, and 17 bases lay between the germline ends. CDR3 length: 12 residues. The germline V gene encodes CDR1 MNHEY and CDR2 SVGAGI. The DNA for the CDR3 is TGTGCCAGCAGCCGAGACAGCCGCAGCCACACCTTC. This translates into CASSRDSRSHTF.

The chain joins TRBV14 to TRBJ1-3; D uncertain. This CDR3 has 11 residues. V was clipped by 1 base and J by 11 bases, with 6 bases between them. Germline loops: CDR1 SGHDN, CDR2 FVKESK. The CDR3 DNA is TGTGCCAGCAGCCAAGTTCGAGCCATATATTTT. As protein: CASSQVRAIYF.